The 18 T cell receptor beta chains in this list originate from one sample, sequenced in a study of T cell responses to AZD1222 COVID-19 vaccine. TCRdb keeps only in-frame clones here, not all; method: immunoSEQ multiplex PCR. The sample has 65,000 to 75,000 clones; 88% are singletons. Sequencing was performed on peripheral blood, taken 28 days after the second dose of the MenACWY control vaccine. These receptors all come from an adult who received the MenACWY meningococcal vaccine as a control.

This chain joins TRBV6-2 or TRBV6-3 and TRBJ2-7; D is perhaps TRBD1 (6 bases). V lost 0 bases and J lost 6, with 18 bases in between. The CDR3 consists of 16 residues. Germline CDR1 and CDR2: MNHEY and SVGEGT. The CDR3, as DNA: TGTGCCAGCAGTTACTCGAAATCGTACAGGGTATTCGAGCAGTACTTC. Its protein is CASSYSKSYRVFEQYF.

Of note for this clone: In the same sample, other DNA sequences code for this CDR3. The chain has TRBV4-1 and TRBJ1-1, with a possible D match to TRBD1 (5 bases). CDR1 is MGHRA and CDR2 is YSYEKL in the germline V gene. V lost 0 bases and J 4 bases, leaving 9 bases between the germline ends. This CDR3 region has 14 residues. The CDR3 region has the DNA TGCGCCAGCAGCCAAGACAGGGTGGGCACTGAAGCTTTCTTT. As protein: CASSQDRVGTEAFF.

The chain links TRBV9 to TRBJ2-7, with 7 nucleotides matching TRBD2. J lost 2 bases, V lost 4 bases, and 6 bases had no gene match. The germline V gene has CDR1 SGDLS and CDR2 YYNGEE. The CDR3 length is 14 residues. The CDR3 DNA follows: TGTGCCAGCAGCCCCCGGGGGGTTGCCTACGAGCAGTACTTC. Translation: CASSPRGVAYEQYF.

CDR3 DNA: TGTGCCAGCAGTTACTCGGAAGGTGGAACTGAAGCTTTCTTT. Protein: CASSYSEGGTEAFF. This chain uses TRBV6-5 with TRBJ1-1; unclear D gene. Germline CDR1 is MNHEY and CDR2 is SVGAGI. With 0 bases removed from V and 5 bases from J, the gap between germline ends came to 10 bases. The length of the CDR3 is 14 residues.

In nucleotides, the CDR3 is TGTGCCAGCAGCTCGAGGGCCCGCACAGATACGCAGTATTTT. Translation gives CASSSRARTDTQYF. The chain is built from TRBV7-2 and TRBJ2-3, with D possibly being TRBD2 (5 bases). There are 14 residues in the CDR3. V lost 4 bases, J lost 1 base, and 9 bases lay in between. The germline gives CDR1 SGHTA, CDR2 FQGNSA.

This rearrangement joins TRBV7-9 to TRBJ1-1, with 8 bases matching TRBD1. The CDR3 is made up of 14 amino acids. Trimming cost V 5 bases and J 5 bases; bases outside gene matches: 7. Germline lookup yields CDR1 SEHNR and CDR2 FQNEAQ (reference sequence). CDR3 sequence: CASSIDRGWTEAFF. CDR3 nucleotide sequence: TGTGCCAGCAGCATAGACAGGGGATGGACTGAAGCTTTCTTT.

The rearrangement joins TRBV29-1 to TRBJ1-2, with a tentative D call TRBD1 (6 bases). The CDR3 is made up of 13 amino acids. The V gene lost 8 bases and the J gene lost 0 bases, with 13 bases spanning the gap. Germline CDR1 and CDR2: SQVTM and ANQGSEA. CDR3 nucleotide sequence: TGCAGCACCAGACAGGCCGCTAACTATGGCTACACCTTC. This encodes CSTRQAANYGYTF.

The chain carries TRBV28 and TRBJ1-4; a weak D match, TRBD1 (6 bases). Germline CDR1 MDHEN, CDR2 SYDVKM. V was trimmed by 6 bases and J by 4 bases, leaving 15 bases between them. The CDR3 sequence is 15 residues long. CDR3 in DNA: TGTGCCAGCAGCGCAGGGACAATTGGTAATGAAAAACTGTTTTTT. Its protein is CASSAGTIGNEKLFF.

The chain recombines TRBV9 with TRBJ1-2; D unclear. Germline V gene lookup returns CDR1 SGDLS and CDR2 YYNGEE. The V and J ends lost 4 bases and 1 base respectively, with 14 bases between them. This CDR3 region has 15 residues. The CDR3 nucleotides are TGTGCCAGCAGCCCCCGAAACGACGATAACTATGGCTACACCTTC. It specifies CASSPRNDDNYGYTF.

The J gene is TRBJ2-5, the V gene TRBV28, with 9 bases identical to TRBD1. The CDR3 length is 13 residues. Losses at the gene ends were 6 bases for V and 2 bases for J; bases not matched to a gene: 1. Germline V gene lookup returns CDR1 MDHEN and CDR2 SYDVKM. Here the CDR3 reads CASRGQGQETQYF. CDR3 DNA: TGTGCCAGCAGAGGACAGGGGCAAGAGACCCAGTACTTC.

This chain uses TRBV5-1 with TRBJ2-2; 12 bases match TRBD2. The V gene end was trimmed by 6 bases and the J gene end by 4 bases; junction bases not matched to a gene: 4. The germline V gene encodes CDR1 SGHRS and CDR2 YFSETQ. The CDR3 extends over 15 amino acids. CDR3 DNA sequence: TGCGCCAGCACTCTAGCGGGGGGGACCACCGGGGAGCTGTTTTTT. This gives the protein CASTLAGGTTGELFF.

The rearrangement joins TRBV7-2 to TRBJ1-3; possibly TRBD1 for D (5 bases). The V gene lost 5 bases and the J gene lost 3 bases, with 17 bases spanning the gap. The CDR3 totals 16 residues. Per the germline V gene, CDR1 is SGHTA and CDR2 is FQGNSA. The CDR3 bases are TGTGCCAGCAGCGCGGACGCCGGGACGGTTGGAAACACCATATATTTT. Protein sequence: CASSADAGTVGNTIYF.

This chain's CDR3 is CASSTGTYTEAFF. The CDR3 DNA sequence: TGTGCCAGTAGTACCGGGACCTACACTGAAGCTTTCTTT. This chain links TRBV19 with TRBJ1-1, with D perhaps TRBD1 (5 bases). V gave up 4 bases and J gave up 3 bases, with 9 bases separating them. CDR1 LNHDA and CDR2 SQIVND come from the germline V gene (reference sequence). CDR3 length equals 13 residues.

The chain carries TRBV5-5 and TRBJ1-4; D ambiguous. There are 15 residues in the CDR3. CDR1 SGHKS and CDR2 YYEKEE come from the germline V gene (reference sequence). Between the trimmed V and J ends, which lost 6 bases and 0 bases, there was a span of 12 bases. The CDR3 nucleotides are TGTGCCAGCATCTTCCTGAGTGCAACTAATGAAAAACTGTTTTTT. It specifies CASIFLSATNEKLFF.

The CDR3 spells CSASMAGGDYYYGYTF. The DNA for the CDR3 is TGCAGTGCTAGTATGGCAGGGGGGGACTACTACTATGGCTACACCTTC. This rearrangement joins TRBV20-1 to TRBJ1-2, with TRBD1 matching over 7 bases. Germline V gene data show CDR1 as DFQATT and CDR2 as SNEGSKA (reference sequence). V was pared by 3 bases and J by 3 bases, with 13 bases of the junction left unmatched. This CDR3 comprises 16 residues.

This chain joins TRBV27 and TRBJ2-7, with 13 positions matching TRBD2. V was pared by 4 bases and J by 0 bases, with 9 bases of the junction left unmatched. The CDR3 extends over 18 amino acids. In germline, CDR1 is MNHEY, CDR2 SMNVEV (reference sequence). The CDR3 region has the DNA TGTGCCAGCAGTTCGGGACTAGCGGGGTTGCCTCACTCCTACGAGCAGTACTTC. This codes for CASSSGLAGLPHSYEQYF.

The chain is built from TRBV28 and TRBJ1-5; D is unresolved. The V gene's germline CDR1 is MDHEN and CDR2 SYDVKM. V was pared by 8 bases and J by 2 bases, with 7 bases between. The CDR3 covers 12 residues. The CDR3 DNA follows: TGTGCCAGCTGGACGGGCAATCAGCCCCAGCATTTT. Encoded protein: CASWTGNQPQHF.

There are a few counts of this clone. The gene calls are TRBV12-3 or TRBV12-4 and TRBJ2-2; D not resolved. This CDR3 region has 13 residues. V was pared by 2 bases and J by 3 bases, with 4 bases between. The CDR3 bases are TGTGCCAGCAGTTTACGATACACCGGGGAGCTGTTTTTT. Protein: CASSLRYTGELFF.